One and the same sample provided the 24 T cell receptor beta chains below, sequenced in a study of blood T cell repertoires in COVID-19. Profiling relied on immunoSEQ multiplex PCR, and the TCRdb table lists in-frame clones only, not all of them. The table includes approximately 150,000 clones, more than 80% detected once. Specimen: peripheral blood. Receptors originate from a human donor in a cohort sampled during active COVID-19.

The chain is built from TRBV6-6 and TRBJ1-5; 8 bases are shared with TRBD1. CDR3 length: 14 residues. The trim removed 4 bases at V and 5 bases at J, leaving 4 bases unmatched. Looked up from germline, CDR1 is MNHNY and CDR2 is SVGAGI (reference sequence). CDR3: CASSFGQGDQPQHF. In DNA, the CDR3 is TGTGCCAGCAGTTTCGGACAGGGTGATCAGCCCCAGCATTTT.

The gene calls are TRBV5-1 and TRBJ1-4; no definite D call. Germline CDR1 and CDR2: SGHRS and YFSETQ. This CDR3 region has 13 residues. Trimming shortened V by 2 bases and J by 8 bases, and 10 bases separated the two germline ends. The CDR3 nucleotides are TGCGCCAGCAGCTTACTCTACGGGGAAAAACTGTTTTTT. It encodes CASSLLYGEKLFF.

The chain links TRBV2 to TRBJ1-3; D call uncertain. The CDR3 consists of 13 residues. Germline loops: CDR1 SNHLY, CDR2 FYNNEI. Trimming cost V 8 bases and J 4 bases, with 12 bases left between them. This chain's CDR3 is CASLSGRGNTIYF. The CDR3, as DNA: TGTGCCAGCCTATCTGGGAGGGGAAACACCATATATTTT. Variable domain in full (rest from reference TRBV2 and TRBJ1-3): EPEVTQTPSHQVTQMGQEVILRCVPISNHLYFYWYRQILGQKVEFLVSFYNNEISEKSEIFDDQFSVERPDGSNFTLKIRSTKLEDSAMYFCASLSGRGNTIYFGEGSWLTVV.

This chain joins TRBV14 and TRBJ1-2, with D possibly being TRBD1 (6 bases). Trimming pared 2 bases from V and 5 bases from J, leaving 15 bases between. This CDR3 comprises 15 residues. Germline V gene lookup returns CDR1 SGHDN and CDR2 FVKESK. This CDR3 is CASSQTLDSLYGYTF. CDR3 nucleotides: TGTGCCAGCAGCCAAACCCTGGACAGCCTATATGGCTACACCTTC.

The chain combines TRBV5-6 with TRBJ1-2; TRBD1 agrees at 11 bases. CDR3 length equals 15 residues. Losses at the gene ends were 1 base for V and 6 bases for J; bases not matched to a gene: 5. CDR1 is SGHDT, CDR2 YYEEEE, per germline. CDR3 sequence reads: CASSLRDRGFDGYTF. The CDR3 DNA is TGTGCCAGCAGCTTGAGGGACAGGGGGTTTGATGGCTACACCTTC.

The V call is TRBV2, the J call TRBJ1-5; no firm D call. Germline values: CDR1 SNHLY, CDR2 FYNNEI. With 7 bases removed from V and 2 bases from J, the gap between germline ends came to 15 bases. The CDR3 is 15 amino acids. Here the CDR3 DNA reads TGTGCCAGCAACGTTCGACGGGGTGGCAATCAGCCCCAGCATTTT. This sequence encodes CASNVRRGGNQPQHF.

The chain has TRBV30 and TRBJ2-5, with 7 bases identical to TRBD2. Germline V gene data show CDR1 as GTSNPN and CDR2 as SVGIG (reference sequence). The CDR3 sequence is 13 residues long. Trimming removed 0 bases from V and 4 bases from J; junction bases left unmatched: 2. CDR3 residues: CAWSVGGLETQYF. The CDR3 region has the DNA TGTGCCTGGAGTGTGGGGGGGTTAGAGACCCAGTACTTC.

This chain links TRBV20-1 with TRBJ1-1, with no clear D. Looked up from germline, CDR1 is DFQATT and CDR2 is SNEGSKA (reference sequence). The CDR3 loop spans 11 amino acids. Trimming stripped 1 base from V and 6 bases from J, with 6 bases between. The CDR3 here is CSARATAEAFF. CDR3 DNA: TGCAGTGCTAGAGCCACAGCTGAAGCTTTCTTT.

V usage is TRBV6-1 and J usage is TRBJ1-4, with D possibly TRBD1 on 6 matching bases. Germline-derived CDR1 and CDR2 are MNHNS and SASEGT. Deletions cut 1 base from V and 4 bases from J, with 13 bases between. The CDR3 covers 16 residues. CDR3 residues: CASSEEIRTVNEKLFF. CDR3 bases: TGTGCCAGCAGTGAAGAAATCCGGACAGTTAATGAAAAACTGTTTTTT.

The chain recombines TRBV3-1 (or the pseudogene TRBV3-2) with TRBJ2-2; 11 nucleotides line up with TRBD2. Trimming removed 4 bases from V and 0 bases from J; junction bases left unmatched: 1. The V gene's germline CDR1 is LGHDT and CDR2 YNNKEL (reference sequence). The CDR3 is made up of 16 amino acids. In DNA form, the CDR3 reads TGTGCCAGCAGCCCTAGCGGGAGGACGAACACCGGGGAGCTGTTTTTT. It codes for CASSPSGRTNTGELFF.

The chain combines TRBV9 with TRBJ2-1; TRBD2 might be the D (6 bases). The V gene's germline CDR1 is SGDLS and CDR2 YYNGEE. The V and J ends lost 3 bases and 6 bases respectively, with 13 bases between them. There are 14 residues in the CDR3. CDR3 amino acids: CASSAPGLFNEQFF. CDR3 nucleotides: TGTGCCAGCAGCGCCCCGGGACTGTTCAATGAGCAGTTCTTC.

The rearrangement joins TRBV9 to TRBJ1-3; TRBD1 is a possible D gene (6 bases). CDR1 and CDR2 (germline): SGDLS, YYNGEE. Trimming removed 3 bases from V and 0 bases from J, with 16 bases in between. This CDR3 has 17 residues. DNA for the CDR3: TGTGCCAGCAGCGAGGGGGAGGGGGTTCGCTCTGGAAACACCATATATTTT. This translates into CASSEGEGVRSGNTIYF.

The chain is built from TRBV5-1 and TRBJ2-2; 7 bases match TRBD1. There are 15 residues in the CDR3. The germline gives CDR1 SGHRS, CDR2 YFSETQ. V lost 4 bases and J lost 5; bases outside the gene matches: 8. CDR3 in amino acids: CASSADRVGTGELFF. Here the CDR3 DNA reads TGCGCCAGCAGCGCCGACAGGGTTGGGACCGGGGAGCTGTTTTTT.

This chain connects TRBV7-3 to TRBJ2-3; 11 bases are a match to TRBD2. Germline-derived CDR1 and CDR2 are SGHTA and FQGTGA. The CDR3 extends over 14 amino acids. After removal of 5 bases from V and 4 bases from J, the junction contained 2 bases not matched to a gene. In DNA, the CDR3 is TGTGCCAGCAGCCTTAGCGGGAGGGCAGATACGCAGTATTTT. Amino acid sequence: CASSLSGRADTQYF.

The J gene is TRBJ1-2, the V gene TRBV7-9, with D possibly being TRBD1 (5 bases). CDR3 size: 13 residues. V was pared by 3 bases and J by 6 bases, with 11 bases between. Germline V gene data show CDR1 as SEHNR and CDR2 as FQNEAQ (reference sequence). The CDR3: CASSLMKGDGYTF. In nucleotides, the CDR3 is TGTGCCAGCAGCTTGATGAAAGGGGATGGCTACACCTTC.

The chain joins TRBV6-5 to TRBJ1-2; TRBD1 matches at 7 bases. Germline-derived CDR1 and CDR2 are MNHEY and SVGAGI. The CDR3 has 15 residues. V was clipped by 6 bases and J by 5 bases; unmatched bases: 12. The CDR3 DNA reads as TGTGCCAGCAGGACCCGGGACAGTATGGATTATGGCTACACCTTC. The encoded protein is CASRTRDSMDYGYTF.

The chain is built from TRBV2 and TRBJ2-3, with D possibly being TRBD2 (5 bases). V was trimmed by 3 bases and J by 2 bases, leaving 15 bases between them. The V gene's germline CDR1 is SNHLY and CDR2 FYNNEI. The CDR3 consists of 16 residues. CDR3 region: CASSDLASPLTDTQYF. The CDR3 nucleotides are TGTGCCAGCAGTGATTTGGCTAGCCCACTCACAGATACGCAGTATTTT.

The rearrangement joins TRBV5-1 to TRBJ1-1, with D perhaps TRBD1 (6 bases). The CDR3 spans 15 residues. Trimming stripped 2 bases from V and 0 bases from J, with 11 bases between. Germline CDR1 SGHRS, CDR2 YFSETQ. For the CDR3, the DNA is TGCGCCAGCAGCTTCGGCCAGGGGCTGAACACTGAAGCTTTCTTT. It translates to CASSFGQGLNTEAFF.

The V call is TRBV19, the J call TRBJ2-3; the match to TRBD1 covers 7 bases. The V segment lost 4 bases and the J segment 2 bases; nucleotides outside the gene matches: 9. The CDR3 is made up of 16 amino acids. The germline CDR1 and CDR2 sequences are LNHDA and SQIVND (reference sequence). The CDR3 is CASSTRTGDYTDTQYF. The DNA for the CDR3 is TGTGCCAGTAGTACCCGGACAGGCGATTACACAGATACGCAGTATTTT.

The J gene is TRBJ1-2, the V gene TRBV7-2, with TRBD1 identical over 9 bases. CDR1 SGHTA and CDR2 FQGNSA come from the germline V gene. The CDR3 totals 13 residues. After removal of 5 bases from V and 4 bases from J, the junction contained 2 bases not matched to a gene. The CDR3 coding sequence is TGTGCCAGCAGCCCACAGGGGGCCTATGGCTACACCTTC. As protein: CASSPQGAYGYTF.

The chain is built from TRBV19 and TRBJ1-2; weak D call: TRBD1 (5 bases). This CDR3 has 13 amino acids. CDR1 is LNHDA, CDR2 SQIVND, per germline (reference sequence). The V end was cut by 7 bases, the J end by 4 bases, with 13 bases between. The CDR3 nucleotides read TGTGCCAGTATTGGGGCGCGGGGCTATGGCTACACCTTC. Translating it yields CASIGARGYGYTF.

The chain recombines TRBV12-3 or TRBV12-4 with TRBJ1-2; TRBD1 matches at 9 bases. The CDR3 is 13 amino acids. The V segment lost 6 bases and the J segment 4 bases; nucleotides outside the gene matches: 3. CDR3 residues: CASRPTGGYGYTF. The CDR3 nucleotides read TGTGCCAGCAGGCCGACAGGGGGCTATGGCTACACCTTC.

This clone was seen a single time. The CDR3 spells CASSIGTDPKETQYF. In DNA, the CDR3 is TGTGCCAGTAGTATAGGGACAGACCCCAAAGAGACCCAGTACTTC. This chain joins TRBV19 and TRBJ2-5; a possible D gene is TRBD1 (6 bases). Between the trimmed V and J ends, which lost 1 base and 3 bases, there was a span of 12 bases. CDR1 and CDR2 from the germline V gene are LNHDA and SQIVND (reference sequence). This CDR3 comprises 15 residues.

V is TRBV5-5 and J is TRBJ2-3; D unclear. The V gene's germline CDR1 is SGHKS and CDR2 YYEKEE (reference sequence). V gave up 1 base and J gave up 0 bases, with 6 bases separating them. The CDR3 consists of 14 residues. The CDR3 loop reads CASSLFTSTDTQYF. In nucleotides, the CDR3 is TGTGCCAGCAGCTTGTTTACAAGCACAGATACGCAGTATTTT.